This T cell receptor beta chain is drawn from a study of T cell responses to AZD1222 COVID-19 vaccine. Study-wide findings and caveats: Baseline serostatus was positive in only a handful of AZD1222 recipients. Donors were mostly white British, more females; clonal diversity possibly underestimated. Scientists sampled the repertoires only once the peak T cell response had passed.

Clones were sequenced by immunoSEQ multiplex PCR, and TCRdb holds only the in-frame ones, with some missing. The data hold over 100,000 clones, with roughly four fifths observed a single time. In regard to this clone: No antigen is known for it.

CDR1 KGHSH and CDR2 LQKENI come from the germline V gene. Deletions cut 6 bases from V and 5 bases from J, with 14 bases between. The CDR3 is 14 amino acids. The TCR was taken from an adult in good health. The chain is built from TRBV18 and TRBJ1-5, with D perhaps TRBD1 (5 bases). Sequencing was performed on peripheral blood, taken on day 0 of AZD1222 vaccination. Written as DNA, the CDR3 is TGTGCCAGCTCTCCCGGGACGGTTCATCAGCCCCAGCATTTT. Its protein product is CASSPGTVHQPQHF.